Given below is one TCR beta chain in context. At least ten counts were recorded for this clonotype. Its specific antigen is unknown. No clone much larger than this one lies a single base away; base qualities are absent. The library was generated by 5' RACE. Instrument on record: Illumina HiSeq 2500. A second PCR of about 6 to 12 cycles was run with a J-beta primer mix and a sample-barcoded 5' primer. Each TCR beta cDNA molecule received a unique molecular identifier from a template-switch 5' adaptor carrying 12 random nucleotides. Each sample yielded at least 3 million CDR3-containing paired-end reads. First-strand cDNA synthesis was performed from all RNA using the Mint cDNA synthesis kit, with priming by a TRBC-specific oligonucleotide. Following uracil-DNA glycosylase treatment, a first 18-cycle PCR with universal primers M1SS and BC2_uni_R was performed on all cDNA. Per the authors' processing: Each sample was normalized by randomly selecting 1 million high-quality reads, each carrying a distinct molecular identifier. Instead of being binned into consensus sequences, reads with shared molecular identifiers were discarded. MiTCR, with a Q25 quality threshold and the strictest error-elimination algorithm, was used for CDR3 identification, clonotype clustering and error correction. A nonparametric unseen species model with Euler transformation was used to estimate lower-bound total TCR beta diversity. Starting from the raw public reads, TCRdb applied fastp trimming at Q25, assembled clones with MiXCR and retained in-frame beta chains. Rows are combined by CDR3 protein, so each entry shows the most common genes and DNA. The V and J calls here are based on TCRdb, not the publication. This sample lists about 1.5 million distinct CDR3 sequences; approximately 42% were detected once. Approximately 4% of the sample is in the top ten clones.

The sample comes from a study of blood T cells in healthy people across ages (dated by TCRdb to 2013 to 2016). Broadly, across the study: Template switching captured roughly one uniquely barcoded TCR beta cDNA molecule per two T cells in model experiments. To track age-related changes in TCR beta repertoire diversity, the study relied on deep sequencing normalized with unique cDNA molecular identifiers. Donors were grouped into four age groups: young (average roughly 17 years), middle-aged (approximately 41), aged (around 56) and long-lived (82). To avoid experimental bias, donors of different ages were distributed randomly across sequencing lanes. Two additional independent replicas of 1 million unique cDNA reads from the same blood draw were analyzed for two donors (one aged 18 to 29 and one aged 80 or older). Points the paper makes about the study in general: Estimates of total diversity from one million sequenced T cells were regarded as lower bounds and underestimates. Since profiling was done on bulk unsorted PBMCs, naive and antigen-experienced compartments could not be conclusively compared. Because donor CMV infection status was unknown, age-related changes in expanded clonotypes were potentially confounded. As age increased, observed TCR beta diversity per million T cells dropped in a roughly linear way, and a significant reduction was already evident by age about 40. The percentage of naive T cells measured by flow cytometry correlated strongly with observed TCR beta diversity. Compared with the aged group, more naive CD4+ T cells, fewer expanded clones and increased TCR diversity were shown by the long-lived group, suggesting age selection.

At the junction V is shortened by 2 bases and J by 7 bases, with 6 bases in between. Reading from cysteine to phenylalanine, the CDR3 counts 12 amino acids. Only the CDR3 DNA stays, 36 bases, in frame from base 1. The germline V gene provides CDR1 SGHTA and CDR2 FQGNSA. The donors were roughly 40 Caucasian individuals from Russia, aged roughly 6 to 90 years, who were systemically healthy. Roughly 11 milliliters of peripheral blood were drawn from each donor into EDTA-treated Vacutainer tubes. PBMCs were isolated by Ficoll-Paque density-gradient centrifugation, with at least 6 million obtained per sample. Total RNA was extracted from PBMCs with Trizol reagent, with at least 5 micrograms obtained per sample. Naive CD45RAhigh/CD27high T cell percentages were measured by flow cytometry on a PBMC aliquot from every donor.

This TCR came from a woman between 18 and 29 years old in good health. Specimen: blood. The chain joins TRBV7-2 to TRBJ2-1, with the D gene uncertain. The sequence in DNA is TGTGCCAGCAGCTTATCCTGGAATGAGCAGTTCTTC. Translated, this is CASSLSWNEQFF.